The entry that follows covers one T cell receptor beta chain sequence. The antigen remains undetermined. Full-length variable regions came from constant-region reverse primers plus semi-nested Nested Universal Primer A PCR. TCRdb recomputed calls from the 5' RACE reads with MiXCR, one row per CDR3 protein. The sample contains some 12,000 distinct CDR3 sequences, 40% to 55% of which appear only once. Regarding the study as a whole: The larger cohort examined one V-J beta rearrangement, not whole repertoires.

CDR1 and CDR2 (germline): MDHEN, SYDVKM. V shed 6 bases and J shed 0 bases, with 15 bases lying between them. The CDR3 is 16 amino acids. Specimen: tumor-infiltrating naive CD4+ T cells sorted from the breast tumor. Subset given: naive CD4+ T cells, CD4+CD45RA+CD25-. The clonotype was recovered from a female donor with breast cancer. The V and J genes are TRBV28 and TRBJ1-3; D is possibly TRBD1 (5 bases). The CDR3 bases are TGTGCCAGCAGCTCCCCGACAGATATCTCTGGAAACACCATATATTTT. Translation: CASSSPTDISGNTIYF. Filled out from reference TRBV28 and TRBJ1-3, the complete variable domain reads DVKVTQSSRYLVKRTGEKVFLECVQDMDHENMFWYRQDPGLGLRLIYFSYDVKMKEKGDIPEGYSVSREKKERFSLILESASTNQTSMYLCASSSPTDISGNTIYFGEGSWLTVV.